This TCR beta chain was sequenced in a study of OX40 agonist ivuxolimab in advanced cancers. Repertoires were generated with immunoSEQ multiplex PCR, while TCRdb's copy carries only in-frame clones and drops some. The table records about 66,000 clones, 70% to 90% of them present only once. The CDR3 runs to 14 residues. Deletions cut 4 bases from V and 3 bases from J, with 12 bases between. CDR1 SGHTA and CDR2 FQGTGA come from the germline V gene. The chain is built from TRBV7-3 and TRBJ1-1; tentatively, D is TRBD1 (5 bases). This clonotype was obtained from an adult with an advanced solid tumor such as melanoma, head and neck, liver or kidney cancer. The sequencing here drew on CD4+ or CD8+ T cells sorted from blood, taken in a trial of the OX40 agonist ivuxolimab. CDR3 DNA: TGTGCCAGCAGCTCGCACGACAGCTACACTGAAGCTTTCTTT. This codes for CASSSHDSYTEAFF.